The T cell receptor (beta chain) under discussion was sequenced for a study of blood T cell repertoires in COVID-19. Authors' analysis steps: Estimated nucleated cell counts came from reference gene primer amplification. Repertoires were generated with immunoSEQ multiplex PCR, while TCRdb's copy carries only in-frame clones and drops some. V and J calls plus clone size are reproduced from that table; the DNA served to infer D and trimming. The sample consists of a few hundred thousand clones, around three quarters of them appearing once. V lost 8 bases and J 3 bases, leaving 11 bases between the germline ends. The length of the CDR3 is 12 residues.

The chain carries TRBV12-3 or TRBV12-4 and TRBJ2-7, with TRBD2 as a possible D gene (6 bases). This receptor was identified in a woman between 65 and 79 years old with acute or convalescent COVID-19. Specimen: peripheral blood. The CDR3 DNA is TGTGCCAGCGGGCCCGGGGGCTACGAGCAGTACTTC. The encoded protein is CASGPGGYEQYF.